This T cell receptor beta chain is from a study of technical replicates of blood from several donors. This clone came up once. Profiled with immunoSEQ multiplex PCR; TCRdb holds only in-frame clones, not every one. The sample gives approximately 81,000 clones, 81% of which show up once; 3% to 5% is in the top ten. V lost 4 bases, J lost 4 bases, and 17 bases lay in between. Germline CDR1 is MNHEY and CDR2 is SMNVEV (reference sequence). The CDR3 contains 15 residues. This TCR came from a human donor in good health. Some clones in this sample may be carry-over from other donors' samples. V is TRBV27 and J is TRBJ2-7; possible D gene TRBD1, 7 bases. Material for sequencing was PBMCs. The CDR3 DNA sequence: TGTGCCAGCAGTTCCCAGGGGGGAAATAATTACGAGCAGTACTTC. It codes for CASSSQGGNNYEQYF.